The source of this TCR beta chain is a study of T cells after somatic rescue of genetic block. Clones were read by immunoSEQ multiplex PCR, and TCRdb kept only the in-frame ones, dropping some. The profile shows roughly 10,000 clones, 74% of them singletons. The CDR3 runs to 16 residues. Germline V gene data show CDR1 as WSHSY and CDR2 as SAAADI. The V segment lost 6 bases and the J segment 7 bases; nucleotides outside the gene matches: 11. The chain couples TRBV10-2 to TRBJ2-1, with 11 positions matching TRBD2. This TCR came from a boy younger than 18. The sample consisted of peripheral blood mononuclear cells (PBMCs). This CDR3 is CASSSRGLAEVNEQFF. Here the CDR3 DNA reads TGCGCCAGCAGCTCTAGGGGACTAGCGGAGGTTAATGAGCAGTTCTTC.